A selection of T cell receptor beta chains follows, all from one sample in a study of cytomegalovirus exposure and HLA in healthy donors. Clones were read by immunoSEQ multiplex PCR, and TCRdb kept only the in-frame ones, dropping some. The table has roughly 110,000 clones, roughly 70% seen once. Source material: PBMCs. All receptors derive from a man younger than 35 in good health and CMV-seropositive. Each CDR3 is given with its conserved first and last residue. The D gene is left open where the match is weak. A row's size may be missing; if present it is once, few, many or a size class.

>TRBV6-1|TRBJ2-3|NA|NA
TGTGCCAGCAGCTTACGGGGGGCCGGGAGAGATACGCAGTATTTT
CASSLRGAGRDTQYF
>TRBV6-1|TRBJ1-1|NA|TRBD1
TGTGCCAGCAGGGGTTGGACAGGGGGCACTGAAGCTTTCTTT
CASRGWTGGTEAFF
>TRBV4-1|TRBJ1-1|NA|NA
TGCGCCAGCAGCCAAGGCACGGACATGAACACTGAAGCTTTCTTT
CASSQGTDMNTEAFF
>TRBV27|TRBJ1-5|once|NA
TGTGCCAGCAGTGAGGGAGCCTCAGGGCCCCAGCATTTT
CASSEGASGPQHF
>TRBV4-2|TRBJ2-3|NA|TRBD2
TGTGCCAGCAGCCAAGCTTCCAGCGGGGGGGAACCTAGCACAGATACGCAGTATTTT
CASSQASSGGEPSTDTQYF
>TRBV7-2|TRBJ2-4|once|NA
TGTGCCAGCAGCTCTACCTGGGTGGGCGGGGCAAACATTCAGTACTTC
CASSSTWVGGANIQYF
>TRBV30|TRBJ1-3|NA|TRBD1
TGTGCCTGGAACAGACGAGGACAGGGTGGAAACACCATATATTTT
CAWNRRGQGGNTIYF
>TRBV13|TRBJ1-2|NA|NA
TGTGCCAGCAGCTCCTACGAGGCAGGGGAAAGTGGCTACACCTTC
CASSSYEAGESGYTF
>TRBV5-1|TRBJ2-6|NA|TRBD1
TGCGCCAGCAGCTTGGGTCCAGGGGGCAGCTCTGGGGCCAACGTCCTGACTTTC
CASSLGPGGSSGANVLTF
>TRBV28|TRBJ2-2|once|TRBD2
TGTGCCAGCAGTTCGCCACTAGCGGGGGGACTCACGAACACCGGGGAGCTGTTTTTT
CASSSPLAGGLTNTGELFF
>TRBV6-6|TRBJ2-7|NA|TRBD1
TGTGCCAGCAATGGTGGGGACAGGGTAAAGGAGCAGTACTTC
CASNGGDRVKEQYF
>TRBV10-3|TRBJ1-6|NA|NA
TGTGCCATCAGTGAGAGGGGCGATTCACCCCTCCACTTT
CAISERGDSPLHF
>TRBV7-7|TRBJ2-2|few|TRBD2
TGTGCCAGCAGCGGACTAGCGGGGGGCCTCACCGGGGAGCTGTTTTTT
CASSGLAGGLTGELFF
>TRBV6-5|TRBJ2-1|NA|NA
TGTGCCAGCAGTTACTCGGCAGGGGCTCCCCACAATGAGCAGTTCTTC
CASSYSAGAPHNEQFF
>TRBV5-1|TRBJ2-3|once|TRBD2
TGCGCCAGCAGCTTGGGACTAGCGGGGGCCGACACAGATACGCAGTATTTT
CASSLGLAGADTDTQYF
>TRBV6-1|TRBJ2-1|once|TRBD2
TGTGCCAGCAACGGGGGGGCCTCCTACAATGAGCAGTTCTTC
CASNGGASYNEQFF
>TRBV6-6|TRBJ2-7|NA|TRBD2
TGTGCCACCCGACTAGCGGGGGGCCCGACCTACGAGCAGTACTTC
CATRLAGGPTYEQYF
>TRBV9|TRBJ1-3|once|NA
TGTGCCAGCAGCGAAGTGACAGGTTTCTCTGGAAACACCATATATTTT
CASSEVTGFSGNTIYF
>TRBV5-1|TRBJ2-2|few|TRBD1
TGCGCCAGCAGCTTGGGGGGGACAGGGGCCTCAAAGAACACCGGGGAGCTGTTTTTT
CASSLGGTGASKNTGELFF
>TRBV7-2|TRBJ2-7|once|TRBD2
TGTGCCAGCAGCTCTCGTGGTGCGGGGGGCTTTGGGTACGAGCAGTACTTC
CASSSRGAGGFGYEQYF
>TRBV28|TRBJ2-5|NA|TRBD2
TGTGCCAGCAGTTCACCGGGACTAGCGGGGGCTGGGACCCAGTACTTC
CASSSPGLAGAGTQYF
>TRBV5-1|TRBJ1-1|NA|NA
TGCGCCAGCAGCCTAAAGATCGGGAACACTGAAGCTTTCTTT
CASSLKIGNTEAFF
>TRBV7-9|TRBJ1-3|NA|NA
TGTGCCAGCAGCTTTGCCTCCGTCGGGAACACCATATATTTT
CASSFASVGNTIYF
>TRBV7-9|TRBJ1-1|NA|TRBD1
TGTGCCAGCAGCCCAGGGGGTCGGGGGAACACTGAAGCTTTCTTT
CASSPGGRGNTEAFF
>TRBV15|TRBJ2-1|NA|TRBD2
TGTGCCACCAGCGGCGGGGGGGCCGGTATCCCCTACAATGAGCAGTTCTTC
CATSGGGAGIPYNEQFF
>TRBV11-2|TRBJ2-3|NA|TRBD2
TGTGCCAGCAGCCCTCCTGGGACTAAAGTCCCAGATACGCAGTATTTT
CASSPPGTKVPDTQYF
>TRBV29-1|TRBJ2-5|NA|TRBD1
TGCAGCGTTGGGGGGACAGGGGATGGGACCCAGTACTTC
CSVGGTGDGTQYF
>TRBV7-9|TRBJ2-3|NA|NA
TGTGCCAGCAGCTTTTTCAGTTCTAGCACAGATACGCAGTATTTT
CASSFFSSSTDTQYF
>TRBV6-5|TRBJ2-1|NA|NA
TGTGCCAGCAAGGGACTGAGATCGTACAATGAGCAGTTCTTC
CASKGLRSYNEQFF
>TRBV5-6|TRBJ2-7|NA|NA
TGTGCCAGCAGCTCAGGGACATCCGCTTCTAAGTACTTC
CASSSGTSASKYF
>TRBV19|TRBJ1-2|NA|TRBD1
TGTGCCAGTAGTATAGGGTGGAGGGGGCGCGTTTATGGCTACACCTTC
CASSIGWRGRVYGYTF
>TRBV29-1|TRBJ2-3|NA|NA
TGCAGCGTTGAAGCACCCGGGACATTTACAGATACGCAGTATTTT
CSVEAPGTFTDTQYF
>TRBV6-5|TRBJ2-1|NA|NA
TGTGCCAGGGTTATGAGGGAACCCCTTGAGCAGTTCTTC
CARVMREPLEQFF
>TRBV2|TRBJ1-5|NA|TRBD1
TGTGCCAGCAGTCCGAGACAGGGTTCTCAGCCCCAGCATTTT
CASSPRQGSQPQHF
>TRBV6-5|TRBJ1-3|NA|NA
TGTGCCAGCAGTCCACGGAGGTACTCTGGAAACACCATATATTTT
CASSPRRYSGNTIYF
>TRBV29-1|TRBJ2-3|NA|TRBD2
TGCAGCGTTGAAGATCTTTGGACTAGCGGGGTATTCACAGATACGCAGTATTTT
CSVEDLWTSGVFTDTQYF
>TRBV5-1|TRBJ2-5|NA|NA
TGCGCCAGCAGCTTGGGATTGCGGGAAACCCGACAAGAGACCCAGTACTTC
CASSLGLRETRQETQYF
>TRBV5-1|TRBJ2-4|NA|NA
TGCGCCAGCAGCTCCGAAACTAACATTCAGTACTTC
CASSSETNIQYF
>TRBV7-2|TRBJ2-7|few|TRBD2
TGTGCCAGCAGCTTAAACTCCGCCGGGACTAGCGTCTCCTACGAGCAGTACTTC
CASSLNSAGTSVSYEQYF
>TRBV6-4|TRBJ1-6|once|TRBD1
TGTGCCAGCAGTGAAGGGGGCGGAAATTCACCCCTCCACTTT
CASSEGGGNSPLHF
>TRBV5-1|TRBJ1-6|few|TRBD1
TGCGCCAGCAGCTTGGCCGAGGGGGCTGACTCACCCCTCCACTTT
CASSLAEGADSPLHF
>TRBV6-5|TRBJ2-5|NA|NA
TGTGCCAGCAGTTACGGGGGCCCCCCGGGGACCCAGTACTTC
CASSYGGPPGTQYF
>TRBV18|TRBJ2-1|NA|NA
TGTGCCAGCTCACCTGCCTCAGGGTCGAATGAGCAGTTCTTC
CASSPASGSNEQFF
>TRBV5-1|TRBJ1-4|few|NA
TGCGCCAGCAGCTGGGAGGCTAATGAAAAACTGTTTTTT
CASSWEANEKLFF
>TRBV6-5|TRBJ1-1|NA|TRBD1
TGTGCCAGCAGCCGCGGACAGGGAAACACTGAAGCTTTCTTT
CASSRGQGNTEAFF
>TRBV4-1|TRBJ1-5|NA|TRBD1
TGCGCCAGCAGCCTCACCGGGACAGGGTATCAGCCCCAGCATTTT
CASSLTGTGYQPQHF
>TRBV6-5|TRBJ1-6|NA|NA
TGTGCCAGCAGTTACTCGACGGGTATGAATAATTCACCCCTCCACTTT
CASSYSTGMNNSPLHF
>TRBV19|TRBJ2-1|few|TRBD1
TGTGCCAGTAGTATGATTTCGGTGGGACAGGGCGGTAGCAATGAGCAGTTCTTC
CASSMISVGQGGSNEQFF
>TRBV5-1|TRBJ2-5|NA|NA
TGCGCCAGCAGCTCAGGGTCGACAGAGACCCAGTACTTC
CASSSGSTETQYF
>TRBV7-9|TRBJ2-7|NA|TRBD1
TGTGCCAGCAGCTTAGGTTTTCGGGTGGAGAGGGACAGCGAGCAGTACTTC
CASSLGFRVERDSEQYF
>TRBV4-1|TRBJ1-2|NA|NA
TGCGCCAGCAGCCCGCCGGGGGGTTTTGGCTATGGCTACACCTTC
CASSPPGGFGYGYTF
>TRBV28|TRBJ2-3|NA|NA
TGTGCCAGCAGTTTTAGGGGGAGTGGTACAGATACGCAGTATTTT
CASSFRGSGTDTQYF
>TRBV6-1|TRBJ1-2|NA|NA
TGTGCCAGCAGTGAATTTGTTCAGGGTAGCGGCTACACCTTC
CASSEFVQGSGYTF
>TRBV6-1|TRBJ1-3|NA|NA
TGTGCCAGCCGGGGCGGGGGTGTAAGCACCATATATTTT
CASRGGGVSTIYF
>TRBV6-5|TRBJ2-7|few|NA
TGTGCCAGCCAGGGTGGAAACCTATACGAGCAGTACTTC
CASQGGNLYEQYF
>TRBV5-1|TRBJ2-2|few|TRBD1
TGCGCCAGCAGCCTACGGACAGGGCGAGGCACCGGGGAGCTGTTTTTT
CASSLRTGRGTGELFF
>TRBV5-1|TRBJ1-2|NA|NA
TGCGCCAGCAGCTTGGGTGGGGGCGAGATGTCGGGCTACACCTTC
CASSLGGGEMSGYTF
>TRBV5-6|TRBJ2-7|NA|NA
TGTGCCAGCAGCTTCTTCTACGAGCAGTACTTC
CASSFFYEQYF
>TRBV28|TRBJ1-2|NA|NA
TGTGCCAGCGCAGGGACTGCCTATGGCTACACCTTC
CASAGTAYGYTF
>TRBV2|TRBJ2-3|NA|TRBD2
TGTGCCAGCAGTCCCCTTAGCGGGGGGCCTGGCACAGATACGCAGTATTTT
CASSPLSGGPGTDTQYF